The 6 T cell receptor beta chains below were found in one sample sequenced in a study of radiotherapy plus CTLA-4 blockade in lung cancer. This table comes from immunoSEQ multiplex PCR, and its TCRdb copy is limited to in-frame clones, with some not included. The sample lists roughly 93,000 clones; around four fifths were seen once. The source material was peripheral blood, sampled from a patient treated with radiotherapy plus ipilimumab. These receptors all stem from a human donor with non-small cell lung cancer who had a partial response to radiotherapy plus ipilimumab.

The CDR3 loop is CASSRQGSDTQYF. The CDR3 DNA follows: TGTGCCAGCAGCCGACAGGGTTCAGATACGCAGTATTTT. The chain couples TRBV7-2 to TRBJ2-3, with 7 bases aligning to TRBD1. The germline V gene has CDR1 SGHTA and CDR2 FQGNSA. This CDR3 has 13 amino acids. J gave up 4 bases and V 5 bases, and 3 bases lay outside the gene matches.

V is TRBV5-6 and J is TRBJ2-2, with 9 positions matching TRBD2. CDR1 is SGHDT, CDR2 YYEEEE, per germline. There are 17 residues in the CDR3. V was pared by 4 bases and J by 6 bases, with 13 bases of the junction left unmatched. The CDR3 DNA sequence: TGTGCCAGCAGCGCCCTGGCGGGAGGGCCTCAGGCCGGGGAGCTGTTTTTT. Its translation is CASSALAGGPQAGELFF.

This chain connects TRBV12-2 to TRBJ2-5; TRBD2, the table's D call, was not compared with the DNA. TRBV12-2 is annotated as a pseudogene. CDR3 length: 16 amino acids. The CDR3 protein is CASRLGTSGMLETQYF. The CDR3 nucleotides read TGTGCAAGTCGCTTGGGGACTAGCGGGATGTTGGAGACCCAGTACTTC.

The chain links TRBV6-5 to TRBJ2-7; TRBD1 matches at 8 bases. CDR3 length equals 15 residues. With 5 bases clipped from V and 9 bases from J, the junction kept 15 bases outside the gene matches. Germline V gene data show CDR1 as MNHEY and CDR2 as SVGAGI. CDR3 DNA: TGTGCCAGCAGTCGACCGGGGACAGGTTATAGCGGGCAGTACTTC. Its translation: CASSRPGTGYSGQYF.

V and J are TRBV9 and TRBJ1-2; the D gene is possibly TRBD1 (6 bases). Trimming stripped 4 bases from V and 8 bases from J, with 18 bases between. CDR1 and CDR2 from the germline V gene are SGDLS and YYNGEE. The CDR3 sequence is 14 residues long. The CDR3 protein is CASSPHGQRGGYTF. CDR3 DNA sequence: TGTGCCAGCAGCCCCCATGGACAGAGGGGGGGCTACACCTTC. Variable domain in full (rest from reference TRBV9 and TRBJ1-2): DSGVTQTPKHLITATGQRVTLRCSPRSGDLSVYWYQQSLDQGLQFLIQYYNGEERAKGNILERFSAQQFPDLHSELNLSSLELGDSALYFCASSPHGQRGGYTFGSGTRLTVV.

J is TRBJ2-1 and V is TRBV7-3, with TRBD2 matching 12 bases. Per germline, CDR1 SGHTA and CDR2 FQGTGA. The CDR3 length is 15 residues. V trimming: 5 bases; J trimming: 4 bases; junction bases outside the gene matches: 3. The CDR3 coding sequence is TGTGCCAGCAGCGGACTAGCGGGATTATACAATGAGCAGTTCTTC. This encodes CASSGLAGLYNEQFF.